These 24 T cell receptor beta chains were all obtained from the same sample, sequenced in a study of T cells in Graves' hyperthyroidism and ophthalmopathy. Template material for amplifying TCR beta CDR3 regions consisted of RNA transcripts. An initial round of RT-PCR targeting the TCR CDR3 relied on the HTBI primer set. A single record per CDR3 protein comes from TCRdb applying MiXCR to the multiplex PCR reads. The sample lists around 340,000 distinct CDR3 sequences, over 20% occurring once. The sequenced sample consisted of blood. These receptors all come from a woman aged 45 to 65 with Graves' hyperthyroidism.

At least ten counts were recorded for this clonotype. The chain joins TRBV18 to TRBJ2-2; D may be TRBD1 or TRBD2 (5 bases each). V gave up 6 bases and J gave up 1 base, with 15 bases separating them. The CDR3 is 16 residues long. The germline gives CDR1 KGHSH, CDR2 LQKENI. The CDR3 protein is CASSPSGTGNTGELFF. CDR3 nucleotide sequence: TGTGCCAGCTCGCCCTCCGGGACGGGGAACACCGGGGAGCTGTTTTTT. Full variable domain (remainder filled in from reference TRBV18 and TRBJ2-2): NAGVMQNPRHLVRRRGQEARLRCSPMKGHSHVYWYRQLPEEGLKFMVYLQKENIIDESGMPKERFSAEFPKEGPSILRIQQVVRGDSAAYFCASSPSGTGNTGELFFGEGSRLTVL.

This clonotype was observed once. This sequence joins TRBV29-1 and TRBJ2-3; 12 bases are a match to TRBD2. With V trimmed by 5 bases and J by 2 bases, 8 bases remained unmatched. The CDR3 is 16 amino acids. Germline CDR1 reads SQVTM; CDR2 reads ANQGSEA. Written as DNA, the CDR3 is TGCAGCGTTCGGGGCGGACTAGCGGGGTACACAGATACGCAGTATTTT. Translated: CSVRGGLAGYTDTQYF.

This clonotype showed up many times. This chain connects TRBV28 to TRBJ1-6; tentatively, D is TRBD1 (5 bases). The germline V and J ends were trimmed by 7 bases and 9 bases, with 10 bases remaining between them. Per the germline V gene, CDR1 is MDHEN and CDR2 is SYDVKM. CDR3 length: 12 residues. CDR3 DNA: TGTGCCAGCATAGGGGTGGGTTCACCCCTCCACTTT. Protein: CASIGVGSPLHF.

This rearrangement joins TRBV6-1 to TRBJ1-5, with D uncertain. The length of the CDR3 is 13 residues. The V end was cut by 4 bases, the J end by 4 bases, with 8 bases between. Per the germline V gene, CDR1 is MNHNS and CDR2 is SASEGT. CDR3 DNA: TGTGCCAGCAGTGTGACGGATAATCAGCCCCAGCATTTT. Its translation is CASSVTDNQPQHF.

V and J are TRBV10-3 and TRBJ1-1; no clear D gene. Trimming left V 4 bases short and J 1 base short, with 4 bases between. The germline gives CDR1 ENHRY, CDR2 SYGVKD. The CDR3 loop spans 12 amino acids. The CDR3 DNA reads TGTGCCATCAGTGGGACGAACACTGAAGCTTTCTTT. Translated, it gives CAISGTNTEAFF.

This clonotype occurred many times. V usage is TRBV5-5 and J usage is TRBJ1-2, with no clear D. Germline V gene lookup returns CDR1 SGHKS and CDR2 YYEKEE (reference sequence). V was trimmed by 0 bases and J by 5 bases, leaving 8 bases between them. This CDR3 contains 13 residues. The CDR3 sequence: CASSLAEDYGYTF. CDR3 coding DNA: TGTGCCAGCAGCTTGGCCGAAGATTATGGCTACACCTTC.

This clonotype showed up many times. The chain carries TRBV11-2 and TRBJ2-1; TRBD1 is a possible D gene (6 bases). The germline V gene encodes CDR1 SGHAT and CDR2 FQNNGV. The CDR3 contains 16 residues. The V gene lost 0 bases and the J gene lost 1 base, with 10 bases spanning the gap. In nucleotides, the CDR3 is TGTGCCAGCAGCTTAGAGTCAGGGGTTTCCTACAATGAGCAGTTCTTC. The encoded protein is CASSLESGVSYNEQFF.

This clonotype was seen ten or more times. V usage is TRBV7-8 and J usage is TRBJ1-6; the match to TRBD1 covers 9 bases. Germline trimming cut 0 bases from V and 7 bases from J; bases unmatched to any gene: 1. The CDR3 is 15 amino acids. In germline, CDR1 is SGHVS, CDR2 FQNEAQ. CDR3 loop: CASSLAGTGNSPLHF. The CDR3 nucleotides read TGTGCCAGCAGCTTAGCCGGGACAGGGAATTCACCCCTCCACTTT.

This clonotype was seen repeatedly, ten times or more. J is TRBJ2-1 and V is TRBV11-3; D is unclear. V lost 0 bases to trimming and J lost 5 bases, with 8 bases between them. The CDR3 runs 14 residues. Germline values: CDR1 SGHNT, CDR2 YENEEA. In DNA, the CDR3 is TGTGCCAGCAGCTTAGATCCTGTGAACAATGAGCAGTTCTTC. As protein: CASSLDPVNNEQFF.

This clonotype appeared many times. The CDR3 is CASIPWGGETQYF. The CDR3 coding sequence is TGTGCCAGCATCCCTTGGGGGGGAGAGACCCAGTACTTC. The chain combines TRBV7-9 with TRBJ2-5; 7 bases fit TRBD2. Trimming removed 7 bases from V and 4 bases from J; junction bases left unmatched: 6. CDR3 length equals 13 residues. In germline, CDR1 is SEHNR, CDR2 FQNEAQ (reference sequence).

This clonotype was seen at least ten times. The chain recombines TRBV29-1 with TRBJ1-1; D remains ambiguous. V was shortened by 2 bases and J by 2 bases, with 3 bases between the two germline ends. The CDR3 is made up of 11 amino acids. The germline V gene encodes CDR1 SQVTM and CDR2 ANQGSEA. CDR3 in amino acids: CSVEHNTEAFF. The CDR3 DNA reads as TGCAGCGTTGAACATAACACTGAAGCTTTCTTT.

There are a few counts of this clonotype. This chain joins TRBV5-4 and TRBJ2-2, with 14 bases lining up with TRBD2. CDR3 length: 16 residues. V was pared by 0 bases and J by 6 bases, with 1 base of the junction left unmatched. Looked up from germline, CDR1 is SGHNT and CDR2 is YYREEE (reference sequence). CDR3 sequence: CASSLGTSGGSGELFF. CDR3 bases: TGTGCCAGCAGCTTGGGGACTAGCGGGGGGTCCGGGGAGCTGTTTTTT.

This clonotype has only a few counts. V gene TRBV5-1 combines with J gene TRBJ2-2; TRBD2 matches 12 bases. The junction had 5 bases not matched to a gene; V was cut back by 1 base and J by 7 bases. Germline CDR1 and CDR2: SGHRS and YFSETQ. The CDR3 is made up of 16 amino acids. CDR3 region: CASSLLAGGPSGELFF. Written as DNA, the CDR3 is TGCGCCAGCAGCTTGCTAGCGGGAGGGCCGAGCGGGGAGCTGTTTTTT.

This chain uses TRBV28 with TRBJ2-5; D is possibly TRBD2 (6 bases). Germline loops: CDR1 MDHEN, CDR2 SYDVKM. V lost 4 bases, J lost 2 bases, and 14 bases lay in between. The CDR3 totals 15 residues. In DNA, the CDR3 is TGTGCCAGCAGTTCACCCTCGGCGGGGCAAGAGACCCAGTACTTC. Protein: CASSSPSAGQETQYF.

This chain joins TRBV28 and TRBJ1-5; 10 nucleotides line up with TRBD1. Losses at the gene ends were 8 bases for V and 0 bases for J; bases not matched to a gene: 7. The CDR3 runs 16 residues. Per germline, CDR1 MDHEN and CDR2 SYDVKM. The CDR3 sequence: CASDRTGGDSNQPQHF. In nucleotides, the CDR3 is TGTGCCAGCGACCGGACAGGGGGAGATAGCAATCAGCCCCAGCATTTT.

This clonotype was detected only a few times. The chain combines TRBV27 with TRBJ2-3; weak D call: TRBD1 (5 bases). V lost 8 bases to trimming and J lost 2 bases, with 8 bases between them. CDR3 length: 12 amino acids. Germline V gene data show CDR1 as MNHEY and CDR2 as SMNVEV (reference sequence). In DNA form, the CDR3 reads TGTGCCAGCCAGGGCCCCACAGATACGCAGTATTTT. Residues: CASQGPTDTQYF.

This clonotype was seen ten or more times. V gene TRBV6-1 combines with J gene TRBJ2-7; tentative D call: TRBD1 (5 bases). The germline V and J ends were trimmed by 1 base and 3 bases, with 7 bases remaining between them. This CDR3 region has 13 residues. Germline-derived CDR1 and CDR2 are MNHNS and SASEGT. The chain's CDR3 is CASSEGTLYEQYF. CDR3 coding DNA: TGTGCCAGCAGTGAAGGGACACTCTACGAGCAGTACTTC.

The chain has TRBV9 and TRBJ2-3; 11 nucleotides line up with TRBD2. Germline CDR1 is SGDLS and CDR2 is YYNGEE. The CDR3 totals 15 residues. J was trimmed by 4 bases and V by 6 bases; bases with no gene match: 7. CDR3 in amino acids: CASTRLAGGSDTQYF. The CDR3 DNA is TGTGCCAGCACCCGGCTAGCGGGAGGATCAGATACGCAGTATTTT.

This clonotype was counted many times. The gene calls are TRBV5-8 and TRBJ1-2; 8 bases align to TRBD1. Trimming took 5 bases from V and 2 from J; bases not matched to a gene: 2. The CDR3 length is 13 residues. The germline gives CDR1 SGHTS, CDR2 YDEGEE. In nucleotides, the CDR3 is TGTGCCAGCAGACGGACAGGGAACTATGGCTACACCTTC. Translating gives CASRRTGNYGYTF.

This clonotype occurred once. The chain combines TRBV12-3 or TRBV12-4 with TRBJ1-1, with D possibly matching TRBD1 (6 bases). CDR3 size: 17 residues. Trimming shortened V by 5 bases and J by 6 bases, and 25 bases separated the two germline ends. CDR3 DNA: TGTGCCAGCAGTCCCTTTAGGGAGATAGGGGGGTACGCTGAAGCTTTCTTT. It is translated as CASSPFREIGGYAEAFF.

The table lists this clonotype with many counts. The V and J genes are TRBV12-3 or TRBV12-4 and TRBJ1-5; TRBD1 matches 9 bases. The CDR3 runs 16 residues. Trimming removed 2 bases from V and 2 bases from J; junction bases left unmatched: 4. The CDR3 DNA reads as TGTGCCAGCAGTTTAACAGGGGGCGGTCGCAATCAGCCCCAGCATTTT. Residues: CASSLTGGGRNQPQHF.

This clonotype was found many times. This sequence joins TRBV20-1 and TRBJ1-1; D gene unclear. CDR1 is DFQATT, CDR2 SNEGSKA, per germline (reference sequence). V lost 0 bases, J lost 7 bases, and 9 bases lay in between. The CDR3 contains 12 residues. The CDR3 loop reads CSARDPGLEAFF. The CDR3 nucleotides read TGCAGTGCTAGAGATCCCGGACTTGAAGCTTTCTTT.

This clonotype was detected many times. The CDR3 protein is CSASRGQGATNEQFF. The CDR3 coding sequence is TGCAGTGCTAGCCGCGGACAGGGGGCGACAAATGAGCAGTTCTTC. J is TRBJ2-1 and V is TRBV20-1; 11 bases are shared with TRBD1. This CDR3 contains 15 residues. CDR1 is DFQATT, CDR2 SNEGSKA, per germline (reference sequence). J lost 7 bases, V lost 3 bases, and 8 bases had no gene match.

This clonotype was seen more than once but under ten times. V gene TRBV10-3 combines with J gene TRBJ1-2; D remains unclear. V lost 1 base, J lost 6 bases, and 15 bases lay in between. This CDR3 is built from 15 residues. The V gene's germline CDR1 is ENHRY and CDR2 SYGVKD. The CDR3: CAISELRAGMDGYTF. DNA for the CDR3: TGTGCCATCAGTGAGTTGAGGGCTGGGATGGATGGCTACACCTTC.